Listed below are T cell receptor beta chains from one sample, sequenced in a study of T-cell reconstitution after alpha-beta-depleted transplantation in children. One entry per CDR3 protein, called by TCRdb with MiXCR from the PCR reads. The sample consists of 780,000 or so distinct CDR3 sequences, roughly 15% of them appearing once. The specimen comprised PBMCs, mostly from graft donor cells, sampled 360 days after TCRalphabeta/CD19-depleted stem cell transplant. Receptors were obtained from a male patient younger than 18 who had a stem cell transplant for acute lymphoblastic leukemia, so the T cells may come from the graft donor. Both conserved end residues are trimmed from each CDR3. Each record gives: CDR3 length, clone size, J gene, V gene, CDR3 protein. The size of a clone is reported for some rows only, either as once, few or many, or as a class for expanded clones.

>12|many|TRBJ1-2|TRBV20-1
SARQKGPGIVIT
>12|many|TRBJ2-7|TRBV5-1
ASSLEQGAYEQY
>13|-|TRBJ2-5|TRBV3-1
ASSQVEARRETQY
>10|-|TRBJ2-2|TRBV29-1
SGMDLSGELF
>12|once|TRBJ2-3|TRBV20-1
SAYGIGRTDTQY
>11|few|TRBJ2-2|TRBV12-3/TRBV12-4
ASRPVNTGELF
>13|-|TRBJ2-1|TRBV12-3/TRBV12-4
ASSPQSSGGNEQF
>13|-|TRBJ2-5|TRBV25-1
ASSPQVGSQETQY
>12|-|TRBJ2-1|TRBV3-1
ASSRGTGLNEQF
>14|-|TRBJ2-7|TRBV15
ATSRGQLAGEGEQY
>16|-|TRBJ2-4|TRBV5-1
ASSLMTSGSVGSNIQY
>12|few|TRBJ2-7|TRBV25-1
ASSERGIPYEQY
>13|few|TRBJ1-2|TRBV29-1
SVWGTEGWNYGYT
>14|-|TRBJ2-1|TRBV4-1
ASSQDVREAYNEQF
>17|few|TRBJ2-3|TRBV15
ATSRGSGTSGRKGDTQY
>9|-|TRBJ2-5|TRBV14
ASSQEGAVY
>15|-|TRBJ2-3|TRBV9
ASSVGPTGVSTDTQY
>12|few|TRBJ1-1|TRBV2
ASGGRFMNTEAF
>14|-|TRBJ2-1|TRBV5-1
ASSPLSGRSGNEQF
>14|many|TRBJ2-3|TRBV5-1
ASSVTSGTSGDTQY
>14|few|TRBJ2-2|TRBV15
ATSRPARSRTGELF
>12|many|TRBJ2-4|TRBV5-4
ASSPKDRANIQY
>12|few|TRBJ2-1|TRBV5-1
ASSLASSPGEQF
>11|few|TRBJ1-5|TRBV7-9
ASSDRGRKPQH
>10|-|TRBJ2-1|TRBV6-5
ASSYSNLEQF
>18|-|TRBJ2-3|TRBV7-6
ASSPITSGRGREGTDTQY
>13|-|TRBJ2-1|TRBV7-8
ASSLRDPGFGEQF
>9|-|TRBJ1-2|TRBV20-1
SARDIYGYT
>13|-|TRBJ1-2|TRBV5-1
ASSLEWGLNYGYT
>15|-|TRBJ1-2|TRBV7-9
ASSLDSARPRGNGYT
>14|-|TRBJ1-3|TRBV30
AWIQVPSLSGNTIY
>10|few|TRBJ2-1|TRBV20-1
SARLQGNEQF
>10|-|TRBJ2-7|TRBV27
ASRTDLYEQY
>13|few|TRBJ1-3|TRBV21-1
ASSQPDRDRNTIY
>14|-|TRBJ2-1|TRBV11-1
ASSLLGRERGNEQF
>20|-|TRBJ1-3|TRBV4-2
ASSPHVWISTNYTYSGNTIY
>12|-|TRBJ2-6|TRBV7-2
ASSPGYGANVLT
>13|few|TRBJ2-7|TRBV7-9
ASRDGVGRLGEQY
>13|-|TRBJ2-1|TRBV26
ASSLKTSGYNEQF
>13|few|TRBJ2-7|TRBV12-3/TRBV12-4
ASSLEGNGAYEQY
>12|many|TRBJ2-1|TRBV6-2/TRBV6-3
ASTFEGVNNEQF
>13|-|TRBJ2-1|TRBV7-7
ASSPPGRNYNEQF
>13|few|TRBJ2-2|TRBV29-1
SVILLVRAGGELF
>13|few|TRBJ2-3|TRBV2
ASSGVGGGTDTQY
>14|many|TRBJ2-2|TRBV20-1
SARERVPAGTGELF
>13|-|TRBJ2-3|TRBV4-1
ASSPREASTDTQY
>13|once|TRBJ1-5|TRBV20-1
SARAGNSNNQPQH
>16|-|TRBJ2-3|TRBV3-1
ASRLPGTAPVGADTQY
>14|-|TRBJ2-2|TRBV7-2
ASTPEGREDTGELF
>11|-|TRBJ2-1|TRBV24-1
ATPSPGMNEQF
>11|few|TRBJ2-3|TRBV29-1
SVEPLAADTQY
>11|many|TRBJ2-7|TRBV7-8
ASSFTRDYEQY
>14|many|TRBJ2-4|TRBV5-1
ASSLDGRGVHDIQY
>13|many|TRBJ1-1|TRBV20-1
SARGWGRGSTEAF
>14|few|TRBJ1-2|TRBV27
ASSSHLGGTNYGYT
>12|-|TRBJ2-7|TRBV18
ASSPPGGHYEQY
>14|-|TRBJ1-4|TRBV2
ASSDAGQGFNEKLF